These T cell receptor beta chains were read from a single sample in a study of shared clonotypes between healthy human individuals. Measured with immunoSEQ multiplex PCR; TCRdb has only the in-frame clones, and not every one. The table has 2 million to 2.5 million clones, 85% to 95% seen once; the top ten hold 0.37%. The specimen was naive CD4+ T cells from PBMCs. These receptors were collected from a man aged 18 to 29 in good health. Some clones in this sample may be carry-over from other donors' samples. Each CDR3 is given with its conserved first and last residue. Each record gives: CDR3 protein, clone size, J gene, V gene. Clone size is not always given. Where it is, it says once, few, many or a class for expanded clones.

CASSLLGQGSSYNEQFF,NA,TRBJ2-1,TRBV7-9
CAGGGRGTEAFF,NA,TRBJ1-1,TRBV19
CATHSFGVGTNYGYTF,NA,TRBJ1-2,TRBV27
CASSAQGGQGTYYGYTF,NA,TRBJ1-2,TRBV5-1
CASSQDGTGGYNEKLFF,once,TRBJ1-4,TRBV4-1
CASRLQGTYQETQYF,NA,TRBJ2-5,TRBV28
CAIGASGSYNEQFF,NA,TRBJ2-1,TRBV6-5
CASSLGGSNYGYTF,NA,TRBJ1-2,TRBV5-1
CASSSYRASNYGYTF,once,TRBJ1-2,TRBV11-2
CASSAPGAGQETQYF,NA,TRBJ2-5,TRBV11-3
CASSFTWGGTEAFF,NA,TRBJ1-1,TRBV28
CASSPDRTSYEQYF,NA,TRBJ2-7,TRBV6-1
CASRLRISYEQYF,NA,TRBJ2-7,TRBV6-6
CASSPRTANAVEQFF,NA,TRBJ2-1,TRBV28
CASSPGMRTDTQYF,NA,TRBJ2-3,TRBV5-5
CALSTVFPDEQYF,once,TRBJ2-7,TRBV30
CASSFGTSGSFVGTYEQYF,NA,TRBJ2-7,TRBV11-2
CASSLMGTSGSGADTQYF,NA,TRBJ2-3,TRBV7-3
CASSPSSFNEQFF,NA,TRBJ2-1,TRBV6-6
CAISETENYGYTF,NA,TRBJ1-2,TRBV10-3
CASSVGYGYTF,NA,TRBJ1-2,TRBV2
CASRFGQGYGELFF,NA,TRBJ2-2,TRBV7-9
CSVVDRDRLAYEQYF,NA,TRBJ2-7,TRBV29-1
CASSESMNTEAFF,NA,TRBJ1-1,TRBV9
CASSEAGGETQYF,NA,TRBJ2-5,TRBV6-1
CASSYRPSGYGYTF,NA,TRBJ1-2,TRBV6-6
CAWSGKREGPYEQYF,NA,TRBJ2-7,TRBV30
CASSENPVGPSGGYTF,NA,TRBJ1-2,TRBV2
CAISPSREDQPQHF,once,TRBJ1-5,TRBV10-3
CASSINRDRAGELFF,NA,TRBJ2-2,TRBV5-4
CASSQREQGVTEAFF,NA,TRBJ1-1,TRBV4-1
CASSFGTGAGDEQFF,NA,TRBJ2-1,TRBV5-1
CASSLDSGKYNEQFF,NA,TRBJ2-1,TRBV5-1
CASSQQLAGGSVYNEQFF,once,TRBJ2-1,TRBV4-1
CASSLGTTDTQYF,NA,TRBJ2-3,TRBV7-8
CASSLEATGQGAYEQYF,NA,TRBJ2-7,TRBV13